The source of this T cell receptor (beta chain) is a study of Graves' ophthalmopathy and Graves' hyperthyroidism. On the study more broadly: Pretreatment peripheral blood was obtained at initial diagnosis. Findings and caveats of the study: Most expanded clonotypes from thyroid (those above 0.001 frequency) were also found in blood. The model achieved about 67% sensitivity and around 78% specificity for ophthalmopathy progression.

RNA transcripts were the template, and TCR beta CDR3 regions were amplified from them. HTBI primers primed a first-round RT-PCR, and a second-round multiplex PCR followed. In TCRdb, the multiplex PCR reads were re-called with MiXCR into one record per CDR3 protein. The sample includes about 400,000 distinct CDR3 sequences, around 17% of them seen just once. This CDR3 is 15 amino acids long. Germline assignment: CDR1 SGHVS and CDR2 FNYEAQ. V dropped 5 bases and J dropped 3 bases, with 11 bases sitting between them. Other autoimmune disease, uncontrolled infection, pregnancy and lactation led to exclusion. About this clonotype: Its antigen is unknown.

The receptor comes from a woman between 18 and 29 years old with Graves' ophthalmopathy. The sample taken for sequencing was peripheral blood. The genes are TRBV7-6 and TRBJ2-6; a possible D gene is TRBD2 (6 bases). In DNA form, the CDR3 reads TGTGCCAGCAGCGGAGGGAGCGGTGGGGCCAACGTCCTGACTTTC. Its translation is CASSGGSGGANVLTF.